These 22 T cell receptor beta chains came from one sample sequenced in a study of blood T cells in healthy people across ages. A second PCR of 7 to 11 cycles used a sample-barcoded 5' primer and a J-beta primer mix. TCRdb reprocessed the 5' RACE reads with MiXCR, giving one entry per CDR3 protein. Of 1.5 million or so distinct CDR3 sequences in the sample, approximately 43% are singletons; the top ten hold about 4.1%. Material: blood. Receptors originate from a woman under 30 in good health.

This clonotype was detected only a few times. The chain recombines TRBV20-1 with TRBJ1-1; the match to TRBD1 covers 7 bases. CDR3 length: 15 amino acids. V lost 3 bases and J lost 3; bases outside the gene matches: 10. From germline, CDR1 is DFQATT and CDR2 SNEGSKA (reference sequence). The CDR3 reads CSASPVGRGDTEAFF. In DNA, the CDR3 is TGCAGTGCTAGTCCGGTCGGCAGGGGGGACACTGAAGCTTTCTTT.

A few counts support this clonotype. The gene calls are TRBV9 and TRBJ2-1; D not resolved. The germline CDR1 and CDR2 sequences are SGDLS and YYNGEE. CDR3 length: 15 residues. The ends were cut back, 3 bases at V and 0 bases at J, with 10 bases in the middle. The CDR3 loop is CASSAGPTSYNEQFF. DNA for the CDR3: TGTGCCAGCAGCGCCGGGCCCACCTCCTACAATGAGCAGTTCTTC.

The rearrangement joins TRBV12-3 or TRBV12-4 to TRBJ1-1; D is unclear. Trimming stripped 6 bases from V and 3 bases from J, with 26 bases between. The CDR3 consists of 18 residues. CDR3 residues: CASSQTLAGLGEYTEAFF. The CDR3 nucleotides are TGTGCCAGCAGCCAAACTTTGGCAGGACTTGGGGAGTACACTGAAGCTTTCTTT.

This chain connects TRBV20-1 to TRBJ2-1; tentatively, D is TRBD2 (6 bases). The CDR3 is 15 residues long. Per the germline V gene, CDR1 is DFQATT and CDR2 is SNEGSKA (reference sequence). Trimming removed 0 bases at V and 3 bases at J, with 12 bases between. CDR3: CSARDTLASYNEQFF. The CDR3 DNA sequence: TGCAGTGCTAGAGATACCCTAGCGAGCTACAATGAGCAGTTCTTC.

This clonotype appeared a few times. V and J are TRBV5-1 and TRBJ2-7; D possibly corresponds to TRBD1 (5 bases). Germline V gene sequence: CDR1 SGHRS, CDR2 YFSETQ. CDR3 size: 16 residues. Trimming took off 0 bases at V and 0 bases at J, with 13 bases between the two ends. The CDR3 nucleotides are TGCGCCAGCAGCTTGGTACCACAGGTGAGCTCCTACGAGCAGTACTTC. Its translation: CASSLVPQVSSYEQYF.

The chain employs TRBV9 and TRBJ2-5; 9 nucleotides agree with TRBD2. V dropped 0 bases and J dropped 2; count of bases not matched to a gene: 2. The CDR3 consists of 15 residues. Per germline, CDR1 SGDLS and CDR2 YYNGEE. In DNA, the CDR3 is TGTGCCAGCAGCGTAGGACTAGCGGAACAAGAGACCCAGTACTTC. It translates to CASSVGLAEQETQYF.

The chain links TRBV20-1 to TRBJ2-1; tentatively, D is TRBD2 (6 bases). V lost 3 bases and J 2 bases, leaving 11 bases between the germline ends. Per germline, CDR1 DFQATT and CDR2 SNEGSKA (reference sequence). The CDR3 has 14 amino acids. The CDR3 DNA reads as TGCAGTGCTAGCCCCGGACTACCCTACAATGAGCAGTTCTTC. Amino acids: CSASPGLPYNEQFF.

This chain joins TRBV12-3 or TRBV12-4 and TRBJ2-7; TRBD1 agrees at 10 bases. With V trimmed by 2 bases and J by 5 bases, 6 bases remained unmatched. This CDR3 contains 15 residues. CDR3 loop: CASSLSGTGADEQYF. The DNA for the CDR3 is TGTGCCAGCAGTTTATCCGGGACAGGGGCGGACGAGCAGTACTTC.

The J gene is TRBJ2-1, the V gene TRBV7-8; maybe TRBD1 (6 bases). Germline-derived CDR1 and CDR2 are SGHVS and FQNEAQ. The CDR3 loop spans 14 amino acids. V was clipped by 7 bases and J by 2 bases, with 12 bases between them. The CDR3 coding sequence is TGTGCCAGCAACCAAAACAGGGCCTACAATGAGCAGTTCTTC. Protein product: CASNQNRAYNEQFF. Together with reference TRBV7-8 and TRBJ2-1, the CDR3 gives the full variable domain: GAGVSQSPRYKVAKRGQDVALRCDPISGHVSLFWYQQALGQGPEFLTYFQNEAQLDKSGLPSDRFFAERPEGSVSTLKIQRTQQEDSAVYLCASNQNRAYNEQFFGPGTRLTVL.

The chain recombines TRBV27 with TRBJ2-1; TRBD2 agrees at 11 bases. J was trimmed by 8 bases and V by 3 bases; bases with no gene match: 9. The CDR3 totals 16 residues. CDR1 and CDR2 from the germline V gene are MNHEY and SMNVEV (reference sequence). CDR3 sequence reads: CASSFPSSGGPDEQFF. The CDR3 bases are TGTGCCAGCAGTTTCCCATCTAGCGGGGGGCCTGATGAGCAGTTCTTC.

This clonotype was seen more than once but under ten times. The chain couples TRBV27 to TRBJ2-3, with D tentatively TRBD2 (6 bases). The germline gives CDR1 MNHEY, CDR2 SMNVEV (reference sequence). The CDR3 extends over 15 amino acids. Trimming pared 5 bases from V and 2 bases from J, leaving 14 bases between. CDR3 residues: CASSTMGGSTDTQYF. CDR3 DNA: TGTGCCAGCAGTACAATGGGGGGATCCACAGATACGCAGTATTTT.

The J gene is TRBJ2-3, the V gene TRBV5-6; D is perhaps TRBD2 (5 bases). V lost 0 bases and J lost 1, with 12 bases in between. Germline CDR1 and CDR2: SGHDT and YYEEEE. This CDR3 spans 16 amino acids. The CDR3: CASSLVASFRTDTQYF. CDR3 nucleotide sequence: TGTGCCAGCAGCTTGGTGGCTAGCTTTCGCACAGATACGCAGTATTTT.

V usage is TRBV27 and J usage is TRBJ1-5, with no clear D. The length of the CDR3 is 16 residues. The germline CDR1 and CDR2 sequences are MNHEY and SMNVEV (reference sequence). The V end lost 5 bases, the J end lost 3 bases, and 17 bases lay between the germline ends. The CDR3 DNA is TGTGCCAGCAGTCCCGGAACAGTTACTTTCAATCAGCCCCAGCATTTT. It specifies CASSPGTVTFNQPQHF.

This clonotype occurred once. This CDR3 is CATSREGGAPVNQPQHF. In nucleotides, the CDR3 is TGTGCCACCAGCAGAGAGGGGGGGGCTCCGGTCAATCAGCCCCAGCATTTT. V usage is TRBV15 and J usage is TRBJ1-5; tentative D call: TRBD1 (6 bases). This CDR3 comprises 17 residues. Trimming shortened V by 0 bases and J by 3 bases, and 15 bases separated the two germline ends. Germline V gives CDR1 LNHNV, CDR2 YYDKDF (reference sequence).

This clonotype turned up a few times. CDR3 in amino acids: CATSDATSGGSNEQFF. The CDR3 region has the DNA TGTGCCACCAGTGATGCGACTAGCGGGGGTAGCAATGAGCAGTTCTTC. The chain carries TRBV24-1 and TRBJ2-1; 12 positions agree with TRBD2. Germline V lookup: CDR1 KGHDR, CDR2 SFDVKD. The V and J ends lost 3 bases and 6 bases, in that order; junction bases with no gene match: 5. The CDR3 extends over 16 amino acids.

The chain recombines TRBV7-9 with TRBJ2-7, with 7 bases aligning to TRBD2. V shed 2 bases and J 5 bases; nucleotides not matched to a gene: 6. Germline V gene data show CDR1 as SEHNR and CDR2 as FQNEAQ (reference sequence). The CDR3 loop spans 14 amino acids. For the CDR3, the DNA is TGTGCCAGCAGCTTACGGGGGGAATCCCACGAGCAGTACTTC. It yields the protein CASSLRGESHEQYF.

This clonotype has more than one count but fewer than ten. The genes are TRBV12-3 or TRBV12-4 and TRBJ1-1; no clear D. With 5 bases removed from V and 4 bases from J, the gap between germline ends came to 17 bases. This CDR3 contains 15 residues. CDR3 coding DNA: TGTGCCAGCAGTCAAGAAATATTCGGGGTCACTGAAGCTTTCTTT. Its protein product is CASSQEIFGVTEAFF.

Comments on this clonotype: Relative to the germline gene, one junction end is altered; a read error may explain this. The gene calls are TRBV5-5 and TRBJ2-7; 12 nucleotides match TRBD2. This CDR3 region has 13 residues. The germline gives CDR1 SGHKS, CDR2 YYEKEE (reference sequence). In nucleotides, the CDR3 is TGTGCCAGCAGCCTGCTGACTAGCGGGGGTCCACAATTC. Its translation: CASSLLTSGGPQF.

To note about this clonotype: Germline and junction disagree at one end, which may indicate a read error. J is TRBJ1-2 and V is TRBV28; unclear D gene. The CDR3 totals 15 residues. The germline gives CDR1 MDHEN, CDR2 SYDVKM. The DNA for the CDR3 is TGTGTCAGCAGTTTATTCGGCGGAATCAACTATGGCTACACCTTC. The encoded protein is CVSSLFGGINYGYTF.

The rearrangement uses TRBV14 and TRBJ2-7; possible D gene TRBD2, 5 bases. The end of the DNA fits TRBJ2-5 better, so the J call may be wrong. The CDR3 has 14 residues. Germline V gives CDR1 SGHDN, CDR2 FVKESK. CDR3 protein: CASRLGGSQKTQYF. DNA of the CDR3: TGTGCCAGCAGGCTAGGTGGGAGTCAGAAGACCCAGTACTTC.

This clonotype has at least ten counts. V is TRBV11-1 and J is TRBJ2-2; 11 positions match TRBD2. Germline CDR1 is SGHAT and CDR2 is FQDESV (reference sequence). J was trimmed by 1 base and V by 2 bases; bases with no gene match: 3. The CDR3 is made up of 17 amino acids. The CDR3 DNA sequence: TGTGCCAGCAGCTTACTCGGGACTAGCGGGAACACCGGGGAGCTGTTTTTT. It yields the protein CASSLLGTSGNTGELFF. The whole variable domain, remainder taken from reference TRBV11-1 and TRBJ2-2, is EAEVAQSPRYKITEKSQAVAFWCDPISGHATLYWYRQILGQGPELLVQFQDESVVDDSQLPKDRFSAERLKGVDSTLKIQPAELGDSAMYLCASSLLGTSGNTGELFFGEGSRLTVL.

This clonotype was seen repeatedly, ten times or more. The V call is TRBV4-3, the J call TRBJ2-7, with TRBD2 matching over 11 bases. There are 15 residues in the CDR3. The ends lost 0 bases at V and 5 bases at J; junction bases unmatched: 3. Germline-derived CDR1 and CDR2 are LGHNA and YSLEER. The CDR3 coding sequence is TGCGCCAGCAGCCAAGACACTAGCGGGAGCGACGAGCAGTACTTC. Protein sequence: CASSQDTSGSDEQYF.